This TCR beta chain comes out of a study of blood T cells in healthy people across ages. Per the germline V gene, CDR1 is SGHRS and CDR2 is YFSETQ. V was clipped by 0 bases and J by 4 bases, with 15 bases between them. The CDR3 is 16 amino acids. Using a J-beta primer mix together with a sample-barcoded 5' primer, a second PCR was run for 7 to 11 cycles. TCRdb analysed the 5' RACE reads with MiXCR anew, one entry per CDR3 protein. The table has about 930,000 distinct CDR3 sequences, 25% to 30% seen once. These same records also appear under a second study, on T cells of mothers and their children. That paper notes: Samples came from a few healthy Caucasian mothers and their six children. A second PCR was performed with the M1S primer. This primer added sample barcodes and 2-4 random nucleotides. Mothers and children who were related shared slightly more overlap than unrelated pairs, but not significantly more.

The sample comprised blood. This receptor was taken from a woman in her thirties or forties in good health. The chain joins TRBV5-1 to TRBJ2-3; a weak D match, TRBD1 (7 bases). For the CDR3, the DNA is TGCGCCAGCAGCTTGGACCAGGGGGGTGTAGCAGATACGCAGTATTTT. It is translated as CASSLDQGGVADTQYF.